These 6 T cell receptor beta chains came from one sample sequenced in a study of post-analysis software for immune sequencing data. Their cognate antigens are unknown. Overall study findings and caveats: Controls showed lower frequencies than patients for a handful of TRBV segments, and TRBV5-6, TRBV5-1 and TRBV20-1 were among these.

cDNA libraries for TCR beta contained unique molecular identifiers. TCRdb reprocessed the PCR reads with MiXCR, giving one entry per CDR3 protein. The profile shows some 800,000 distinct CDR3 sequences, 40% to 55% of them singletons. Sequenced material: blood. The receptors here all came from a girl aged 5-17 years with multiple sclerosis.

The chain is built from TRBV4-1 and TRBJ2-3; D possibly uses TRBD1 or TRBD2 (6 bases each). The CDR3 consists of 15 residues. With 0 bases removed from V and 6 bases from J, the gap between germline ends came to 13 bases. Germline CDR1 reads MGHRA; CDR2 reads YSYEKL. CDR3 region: CASSQEGGGGDTQYF. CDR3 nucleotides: TGCGCCAGCAGCCAAGAAGGAGGGGGAGGTGATACGCAGTATTTT.

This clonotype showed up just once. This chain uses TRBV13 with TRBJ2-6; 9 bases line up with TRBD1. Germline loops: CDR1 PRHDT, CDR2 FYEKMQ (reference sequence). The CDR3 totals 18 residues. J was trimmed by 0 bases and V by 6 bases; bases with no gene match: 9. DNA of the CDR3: TGTGCCAGCAGTCCCGACAGGGGGGCCCCCTCTGGGGCCAACGTCCTGACTTTC. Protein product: CASSPDRGAPSGANVLTF.

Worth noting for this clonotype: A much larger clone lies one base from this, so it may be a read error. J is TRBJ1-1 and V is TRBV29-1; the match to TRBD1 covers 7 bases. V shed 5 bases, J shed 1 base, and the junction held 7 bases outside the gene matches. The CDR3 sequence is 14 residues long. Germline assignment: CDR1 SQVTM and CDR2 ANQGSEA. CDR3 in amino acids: CSVSRDSGNTEAFF. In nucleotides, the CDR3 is TGCAGCGTTAGTCGGGACAGTGGGAACACTGAAGCTTTCTTT. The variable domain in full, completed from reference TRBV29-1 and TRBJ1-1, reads SAVISQKPSRDICQRGTSLTIQCQVDSQVTMMFWYRQQPGQSLTLIATANQGSEATYESGFVIDKFPISRPNLTFSTLTVSNMSPEDSSIYLCSVSRDSGNTEAFFGQGTRLTVV.

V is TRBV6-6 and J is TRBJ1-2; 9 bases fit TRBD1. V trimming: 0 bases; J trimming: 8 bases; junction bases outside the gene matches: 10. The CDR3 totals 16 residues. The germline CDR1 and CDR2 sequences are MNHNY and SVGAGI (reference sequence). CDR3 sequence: CASSYSRDRVELGYTF. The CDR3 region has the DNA TGTGCCAGCAGTTACTCCCGGGACAGGGTCGAACTAGGCTACACCTTC.

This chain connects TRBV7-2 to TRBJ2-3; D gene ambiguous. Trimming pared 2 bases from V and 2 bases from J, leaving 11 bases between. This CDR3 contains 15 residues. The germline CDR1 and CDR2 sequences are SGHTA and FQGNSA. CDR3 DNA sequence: TGTGCCAGCAGCTTAAAAGTAGGTCTCACAGATACGCAGTATTTT. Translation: CASSLKVGLTDTQYF. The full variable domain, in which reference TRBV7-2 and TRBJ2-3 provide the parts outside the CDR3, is GAGVSQSPSNKVTEKGKDVELRCDPISGHTALYWYRQSLGQGLEFLIYFQGNSAPDKSGLPSDRFSAERTGGSVSTLTIQRTQQEDSAVYLCASSLKVGLTDTQYFGPGTRLTVL.

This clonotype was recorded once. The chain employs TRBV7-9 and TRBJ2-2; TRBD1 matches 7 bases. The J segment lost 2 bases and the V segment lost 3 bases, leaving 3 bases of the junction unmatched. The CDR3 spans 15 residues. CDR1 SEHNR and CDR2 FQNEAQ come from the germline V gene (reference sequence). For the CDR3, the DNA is TGTGCCAGCAGCTTTACAGGGGTTAACACCGGGGAGCTGTTTTTT. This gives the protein CASSFTGVNTGELFF. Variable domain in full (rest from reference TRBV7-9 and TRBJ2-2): DTGVSQNPRHKITKRGQNVTFRCDPISEHNRLYWYRQTLGQGPEFLTYFQNEAQLEKSRLLSDRFSAERPKGSFSTLEIQRTEQGDSAMYLCASSFTGVNTGELFFGEGSRLTVL.